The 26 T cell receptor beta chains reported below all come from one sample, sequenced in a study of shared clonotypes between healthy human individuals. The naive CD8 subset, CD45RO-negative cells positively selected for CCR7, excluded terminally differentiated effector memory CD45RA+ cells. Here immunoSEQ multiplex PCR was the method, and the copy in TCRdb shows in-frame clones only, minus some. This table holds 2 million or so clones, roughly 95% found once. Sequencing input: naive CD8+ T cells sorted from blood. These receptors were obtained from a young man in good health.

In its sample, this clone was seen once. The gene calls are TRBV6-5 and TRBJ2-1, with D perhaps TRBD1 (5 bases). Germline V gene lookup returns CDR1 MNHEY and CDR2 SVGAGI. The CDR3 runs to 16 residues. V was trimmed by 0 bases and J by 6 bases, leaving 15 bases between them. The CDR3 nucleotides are TGTGCCAGCAGTTACTCGTGGGGCCCCTCAATCAATGAGCAGTTCTTC. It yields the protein CASSYSWGPSINEQFF.

In DNA, the CDR3 is TGTGCCAGCAGATGGGGCCCGAACTATGGCTACACCTTC. It translates to CASRWGPNYGYTF. The chain employs TRBV19 and TRBJ1-2, with a tentative D call TRBD1 (5 bases). Trimming shortened V by 9 bases and J by 2 bases, and 13 bases separated the two germline ends. From germline, CDR1 is LNHDA and CDR2 SQIVND (reference sequence). The CDR3 covers 13 residues.

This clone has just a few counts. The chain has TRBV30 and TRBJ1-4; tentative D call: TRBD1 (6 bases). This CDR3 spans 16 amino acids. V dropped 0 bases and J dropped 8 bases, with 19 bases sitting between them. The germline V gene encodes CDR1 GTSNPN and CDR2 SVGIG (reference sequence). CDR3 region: CAWSVSSVGTKEKLFF. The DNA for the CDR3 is TGTGCCTGGAGTGTATCGTCGGTGGGGACAAAGGAAAAACTGTTTTTT.

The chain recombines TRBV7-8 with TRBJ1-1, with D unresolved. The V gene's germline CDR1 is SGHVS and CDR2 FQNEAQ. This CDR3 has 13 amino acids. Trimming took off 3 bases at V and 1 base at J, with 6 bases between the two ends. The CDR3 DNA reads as TGTGCCAGCAGCTTGGAACCGAACACTGAAGCTTTCTTT. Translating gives CASSLEPNTEAFF.

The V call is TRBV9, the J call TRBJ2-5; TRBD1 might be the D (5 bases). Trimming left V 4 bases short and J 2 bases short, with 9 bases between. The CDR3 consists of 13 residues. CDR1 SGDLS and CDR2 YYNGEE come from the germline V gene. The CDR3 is CASSISGQETQYF. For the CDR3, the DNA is TGTGCCAGCAGCATTTCAGGGCAAGAGACCCAGTACTTC.

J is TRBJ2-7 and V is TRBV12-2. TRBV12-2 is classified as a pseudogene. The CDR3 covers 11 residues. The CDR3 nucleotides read TGTGCAAGTCGCTTAGCGCTCGAGCAGTACTTC. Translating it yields CASRLALEQYF.

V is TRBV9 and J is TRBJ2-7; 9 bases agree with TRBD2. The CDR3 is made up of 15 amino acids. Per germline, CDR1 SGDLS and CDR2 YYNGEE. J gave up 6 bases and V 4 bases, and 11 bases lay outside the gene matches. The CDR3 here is CASSLSGSIFGEQYF. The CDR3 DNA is TGTGCCAGCAGCCTTAGCGGGAGTATTTTCGGCGAGCAGTACTTC.

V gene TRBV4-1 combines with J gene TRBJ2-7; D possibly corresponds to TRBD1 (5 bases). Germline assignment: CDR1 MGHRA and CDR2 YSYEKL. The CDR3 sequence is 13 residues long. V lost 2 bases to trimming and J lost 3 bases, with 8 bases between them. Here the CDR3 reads CASSQTTVYEQYF. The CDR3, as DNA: TGCGCCAGCAGCCAAACGACAGTCTACGAGCAGTACTTC.

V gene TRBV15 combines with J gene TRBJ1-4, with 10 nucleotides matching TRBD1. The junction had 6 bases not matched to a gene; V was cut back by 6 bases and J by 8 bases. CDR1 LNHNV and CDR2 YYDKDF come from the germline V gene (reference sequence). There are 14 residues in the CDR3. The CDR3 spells CATSWDRGAEKLFF. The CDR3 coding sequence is TGTGCCACCAGTTGGGACAGGGGAGCGGAAAAACTGTTTTTT.

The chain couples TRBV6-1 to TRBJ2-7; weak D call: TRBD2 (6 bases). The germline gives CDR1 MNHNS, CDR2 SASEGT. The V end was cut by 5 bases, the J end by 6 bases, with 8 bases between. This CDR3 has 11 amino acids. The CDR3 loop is CASSWGGEQYF. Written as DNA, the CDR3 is TGTGCCAGCAGTTGGGGAGGCGAGCAGTACTTC.

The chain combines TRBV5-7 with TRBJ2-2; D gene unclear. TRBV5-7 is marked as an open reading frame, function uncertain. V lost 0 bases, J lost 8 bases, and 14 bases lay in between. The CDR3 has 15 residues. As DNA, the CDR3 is TGTGCCAGCAGCTTGGGGCCCGCATGTCCGGGGGAGCTGTTTTTT. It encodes CASSLGPACPGELFF.

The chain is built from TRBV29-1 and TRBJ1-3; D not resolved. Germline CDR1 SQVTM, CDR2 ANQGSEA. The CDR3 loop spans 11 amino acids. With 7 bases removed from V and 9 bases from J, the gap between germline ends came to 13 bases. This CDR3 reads CSGDNSGTIYF. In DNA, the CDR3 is TGCAGCGGAGACAACTCTGGCACCATATATTTT.

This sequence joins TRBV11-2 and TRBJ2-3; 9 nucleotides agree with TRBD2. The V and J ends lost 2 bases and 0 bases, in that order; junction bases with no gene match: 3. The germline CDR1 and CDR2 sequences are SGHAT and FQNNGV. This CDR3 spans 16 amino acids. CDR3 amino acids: CASSLLLAGSTDTQYF. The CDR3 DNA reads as TGTGCCAGCAGCTTACTCCTAGCGGGAAGCACAGATACGCAGTATTTT. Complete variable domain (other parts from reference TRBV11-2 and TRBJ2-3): EAGVAQSPRYKIIEKRQSVAFWCNPISGHATLYWYQQILGQGPKLLIQFQNNGVVDDSQLPKDRFSAERLKGVDSTLKIQPAKLEDSAVYLCASSLLLAGSTDTQYFGPGTRLTVL.

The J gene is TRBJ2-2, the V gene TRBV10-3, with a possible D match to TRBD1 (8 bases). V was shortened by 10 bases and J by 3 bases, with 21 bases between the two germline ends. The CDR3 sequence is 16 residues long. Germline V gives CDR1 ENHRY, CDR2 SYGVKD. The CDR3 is CATGGLRGADTGELFF. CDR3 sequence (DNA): TGTGCCACAGGGGGCCTCCGGGGGGCCGACACCGGGGAGCTGTTTTTT.

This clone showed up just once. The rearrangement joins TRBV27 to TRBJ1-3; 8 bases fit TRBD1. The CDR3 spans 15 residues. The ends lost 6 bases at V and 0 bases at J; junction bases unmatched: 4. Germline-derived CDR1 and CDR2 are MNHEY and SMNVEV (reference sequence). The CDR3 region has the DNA TGTGCCAGCAGCACCACAGGGGGCTCTGGAAACACCATATATTTT. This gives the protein CASSTTGGSGNTIYF.

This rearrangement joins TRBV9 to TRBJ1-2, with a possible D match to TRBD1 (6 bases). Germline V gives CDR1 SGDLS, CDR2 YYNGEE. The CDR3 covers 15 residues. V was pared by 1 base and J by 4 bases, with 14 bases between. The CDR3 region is CASSVSGGSGYGYTF. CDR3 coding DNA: TGTGCCAGCAGCGTATCCGGGGGCTCGGGCTATGGCTACACCTTC.

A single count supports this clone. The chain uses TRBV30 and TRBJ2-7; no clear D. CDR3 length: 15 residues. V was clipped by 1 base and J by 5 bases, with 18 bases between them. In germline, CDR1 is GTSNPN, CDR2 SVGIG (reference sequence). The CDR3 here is CAWSDGASGVNEQYF. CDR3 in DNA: TGTGCCTGGAGTGACGGCGCCAGTGGAGTTAACGAGCAGTACTTC. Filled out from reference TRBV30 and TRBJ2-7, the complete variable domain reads SQTIHQWPATLVQPVGSPLSLECTVEGTSNPNLYWYRQAAGRGLQLLFYSVGIGQISSEVPQNLSASRPQDRQFILSSKKLLLSDSGFYLCAWSDGASGVNEQYFGPGTRLTVT.

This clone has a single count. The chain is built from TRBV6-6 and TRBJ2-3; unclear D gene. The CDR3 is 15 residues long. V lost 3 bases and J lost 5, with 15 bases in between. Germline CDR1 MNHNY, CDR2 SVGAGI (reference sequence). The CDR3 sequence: CASSYSFDQRDTQYF. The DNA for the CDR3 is TGTGCCAGCAGTTATTCGTTCGACCAACGAGATACGCAGTATTTT.

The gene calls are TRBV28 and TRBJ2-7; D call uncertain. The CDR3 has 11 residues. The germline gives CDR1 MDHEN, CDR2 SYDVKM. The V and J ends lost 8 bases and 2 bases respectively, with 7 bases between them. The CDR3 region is CASQDAYEQYF. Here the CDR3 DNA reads TGTGCCAGCCAGGACGCCTACGAGCAGTACTTC.

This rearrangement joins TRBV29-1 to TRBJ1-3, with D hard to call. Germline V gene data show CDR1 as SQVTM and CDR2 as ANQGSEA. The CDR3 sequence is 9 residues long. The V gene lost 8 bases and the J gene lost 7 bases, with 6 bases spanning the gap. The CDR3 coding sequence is TGCAGCCCCGGGAACACCATATATTTT. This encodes CSPGNTIYF.

CDR3 bases: TGTGCCAGCAGCCCCATGACAGGGGTTCCCCCTAACACCGGGGAGCTGTTTTTT. Its translation: CASSPMTGVPPNTGELFF. The V and J genes are TRBV9 and TRBJ2-2, with TRBD1 matching 8 bases. Germline V gene sequence: CDR1 SGDLS, CDR2 YYNGEE. J lost 2 bases, V lost 4 bases, and 13 bases had no gene match. The CDR3 contains 18 residues. The whole variable domain, remainder taken from reference TRBV9 and TRBJ2-2, is DSGVTQTPKHLITATGQRVTLRCSPRSGDLSVYWYQQSLDQGLQFLIQYYNGEERAKGNILERFSAQQFPDLHSELNLSSLELGDSALYFCASSPMTGVPPNTGELFFGEGSRLTVL.

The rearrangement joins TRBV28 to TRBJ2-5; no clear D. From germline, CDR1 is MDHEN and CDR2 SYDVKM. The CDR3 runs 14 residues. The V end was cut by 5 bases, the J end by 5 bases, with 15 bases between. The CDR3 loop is CASSPTGPLETQYF. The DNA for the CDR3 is TGTGCCAGCAGTCCGACTGGGCCCCTTGAGACCCAGTACTTC.

The CDR3 region has the DNA TGTGCCAGCAGCTTAGGGGCCGATAAGACCCAGTACTTC. This encodes CASSLGADKTQYF. The genes are TRBV13 and TRBJ2-5; D is unresolved. Germline V gives CDR1 PRHDT, CDR2 FYEKMQ (reference sequence). V lost 0 bases to trimming and J lost 6 bases, with 8 bases between them. This CDR3 has 13 residues. Together with reference TRBV13 and TRBJ2-5, the CDR3 gives the full variable domain: AAGVIQSPRHLIKEKRETATLKCYPIPRHDTVYWYQQGPGQDPQFLISFYEKMQSDKGSIPDRFSAQQFSDYHSELNMSSLELGDSALYFCASSLGADKTQYFGPGTRLLVL.

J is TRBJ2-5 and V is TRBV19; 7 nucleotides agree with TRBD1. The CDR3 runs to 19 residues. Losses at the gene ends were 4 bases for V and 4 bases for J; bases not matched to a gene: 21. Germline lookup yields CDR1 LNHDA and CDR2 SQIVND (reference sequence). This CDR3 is CASSNLAHPVYRGRETQYF. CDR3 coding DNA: TGTGCCAGTAGTAATCTGGCCCACCCCGTCTACAGGGGTAGAGAGACCCAGTACTTC.

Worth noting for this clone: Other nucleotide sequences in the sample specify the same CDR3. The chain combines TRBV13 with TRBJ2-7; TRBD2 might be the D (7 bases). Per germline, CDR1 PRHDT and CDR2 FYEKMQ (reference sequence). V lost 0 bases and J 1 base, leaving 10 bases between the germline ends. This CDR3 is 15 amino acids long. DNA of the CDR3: TGTGCCAGCAGCTTAGGCGGGGGGCTTTCCTACGAGCAGTACTTC. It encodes CASSLGGGLSYEQYF.

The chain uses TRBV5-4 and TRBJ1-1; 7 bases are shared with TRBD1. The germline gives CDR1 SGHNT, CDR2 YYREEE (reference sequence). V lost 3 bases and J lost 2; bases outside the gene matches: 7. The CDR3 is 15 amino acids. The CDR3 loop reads CASSWGDSLNTEAFF. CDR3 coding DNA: TGTGCCAGCAGCTGGGGGGACAGTTTAAACACTGAAGCTTTCTTT.